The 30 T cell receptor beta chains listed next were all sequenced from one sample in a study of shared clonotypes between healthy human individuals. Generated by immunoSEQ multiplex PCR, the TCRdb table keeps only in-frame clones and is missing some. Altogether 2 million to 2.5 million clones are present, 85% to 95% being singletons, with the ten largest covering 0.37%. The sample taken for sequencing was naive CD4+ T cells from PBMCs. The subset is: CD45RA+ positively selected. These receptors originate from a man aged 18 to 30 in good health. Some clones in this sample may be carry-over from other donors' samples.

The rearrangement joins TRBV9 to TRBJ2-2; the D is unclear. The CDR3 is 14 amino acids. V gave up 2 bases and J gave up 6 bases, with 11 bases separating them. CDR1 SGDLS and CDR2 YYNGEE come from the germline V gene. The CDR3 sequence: CASSVVQVSGELFF. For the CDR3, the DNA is TGTGCCAGCAGCGTGGTTCAGGTCTCCGGGGAGCTGTTTTTT.

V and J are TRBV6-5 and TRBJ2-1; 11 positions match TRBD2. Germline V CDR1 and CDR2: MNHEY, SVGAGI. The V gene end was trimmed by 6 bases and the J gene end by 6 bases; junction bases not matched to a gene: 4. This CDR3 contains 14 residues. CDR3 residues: CASRPSGRFNEQFF. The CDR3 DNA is TGTGCCAGCAGGCCTAGCGGGAGGTTCAATGAGCAGTTCTTC.

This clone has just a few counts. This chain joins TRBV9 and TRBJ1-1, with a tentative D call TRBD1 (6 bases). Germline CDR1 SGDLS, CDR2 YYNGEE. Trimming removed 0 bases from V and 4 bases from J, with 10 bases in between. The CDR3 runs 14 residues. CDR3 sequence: CASSVVVGATEAFF. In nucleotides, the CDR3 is TGTGCCAGCAGCGTAGTCGTGGGGGCCACTGAAGCTTTCTTT.

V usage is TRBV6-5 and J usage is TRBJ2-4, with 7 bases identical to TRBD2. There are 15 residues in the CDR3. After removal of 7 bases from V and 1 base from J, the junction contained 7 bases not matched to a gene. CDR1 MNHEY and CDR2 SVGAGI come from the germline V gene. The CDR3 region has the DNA TGTGCCAGCATGGGGGGGAGTGTGGCCAAAAACATTCAGTACTTC. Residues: CASMGGSVAKNIQYF.

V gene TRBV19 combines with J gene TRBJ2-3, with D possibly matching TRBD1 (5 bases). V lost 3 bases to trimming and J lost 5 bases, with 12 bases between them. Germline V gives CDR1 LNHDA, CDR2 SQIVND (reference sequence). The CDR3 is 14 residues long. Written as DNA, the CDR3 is TGTGCCAGTAGTATGAAAGGGGTTAAAGATACGCAGTATTTT. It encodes CASSMKGVKDTQYF.

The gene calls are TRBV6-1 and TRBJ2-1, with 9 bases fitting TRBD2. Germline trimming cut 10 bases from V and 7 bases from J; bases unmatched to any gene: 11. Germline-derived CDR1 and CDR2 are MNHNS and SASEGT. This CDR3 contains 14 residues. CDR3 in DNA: TGTGCCACGGGCGGCGGGAGGGCCAGGAATGAGCAGTTCTTC. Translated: CATGGGRARNEQFF.

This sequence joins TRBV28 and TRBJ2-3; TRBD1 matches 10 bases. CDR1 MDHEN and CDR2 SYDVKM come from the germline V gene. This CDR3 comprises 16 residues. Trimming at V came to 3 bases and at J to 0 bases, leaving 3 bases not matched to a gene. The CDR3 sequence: CASSLKGQGSTDTQYF. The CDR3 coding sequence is TGTGCCAGCAGTTTGAAGGGACAGGGGAGCACAGATACGCAGTATTTT.

CDR3 in amino acids: CASSLAGSSSTDTQYF. The CDR3 DNA is TGTGCCAGCAGCTTAGCGGGGTCCTCTAGCACAGATACGCAGTATTTT. The V and J genes are TRBV7-2 and TRBJ2-3; D is unresolved. The CDR3 has 16 residues. Between the trimmed V and J ends, which lost 0 bases and 0 bases, there was a span of 10 bases. The germline V gene encodes CDR1 SGHTA and CDR2 FQGNSA.

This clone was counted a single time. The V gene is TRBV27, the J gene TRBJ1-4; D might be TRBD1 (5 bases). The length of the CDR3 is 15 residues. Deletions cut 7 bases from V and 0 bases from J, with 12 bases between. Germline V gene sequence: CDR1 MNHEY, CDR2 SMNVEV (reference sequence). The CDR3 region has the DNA TGTGCCAGCACCGTAACAGGTGCAACTAATGAAAAACTGTTTTTT. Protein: CASTVTGATNEKLFF.

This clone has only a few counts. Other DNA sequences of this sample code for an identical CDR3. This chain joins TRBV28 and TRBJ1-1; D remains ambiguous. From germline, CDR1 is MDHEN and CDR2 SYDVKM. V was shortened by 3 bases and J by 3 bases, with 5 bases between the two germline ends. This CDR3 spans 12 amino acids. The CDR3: CASSLRYTEAFF. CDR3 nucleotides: TGTGCCAGCAGTTTGAGATACACTGAAGCTTTCTTT.

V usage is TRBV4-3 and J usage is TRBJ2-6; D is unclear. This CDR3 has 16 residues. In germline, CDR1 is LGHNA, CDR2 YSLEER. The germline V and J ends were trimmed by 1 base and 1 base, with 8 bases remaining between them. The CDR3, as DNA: TGCGCCAGCAGCCAAGGCTTCGATTCTGGGGCCAACGTCCTGACTTTC. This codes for CASSQGFDSGANVLTF.

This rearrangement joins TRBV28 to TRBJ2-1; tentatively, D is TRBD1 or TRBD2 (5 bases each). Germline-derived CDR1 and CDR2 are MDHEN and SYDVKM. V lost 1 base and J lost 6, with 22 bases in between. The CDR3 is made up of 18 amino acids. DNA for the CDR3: TGTGCCAGCAGTTTATTGGCTCGGGACCTCCGTAAAGGCAATGAGCAGTTCTTC. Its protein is CASSLLARDLRKGNEQFF.

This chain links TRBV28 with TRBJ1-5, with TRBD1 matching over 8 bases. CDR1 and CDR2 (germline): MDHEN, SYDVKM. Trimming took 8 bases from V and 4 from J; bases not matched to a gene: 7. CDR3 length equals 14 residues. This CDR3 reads CASGIWTGNQPQHF. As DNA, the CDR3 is TGTGCCAGCGGGATTTGGACAGGGAATCAGCCCCAGCATTTT.

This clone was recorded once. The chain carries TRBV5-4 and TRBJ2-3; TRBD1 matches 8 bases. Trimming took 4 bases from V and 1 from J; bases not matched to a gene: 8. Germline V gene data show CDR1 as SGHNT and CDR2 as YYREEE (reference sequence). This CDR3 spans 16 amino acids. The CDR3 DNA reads TGTGCCAGCAGCCAAAAAAGGGGACAGGGCACAGATACGCAGTATTTT. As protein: CASSQKRGQGTDTQYF.

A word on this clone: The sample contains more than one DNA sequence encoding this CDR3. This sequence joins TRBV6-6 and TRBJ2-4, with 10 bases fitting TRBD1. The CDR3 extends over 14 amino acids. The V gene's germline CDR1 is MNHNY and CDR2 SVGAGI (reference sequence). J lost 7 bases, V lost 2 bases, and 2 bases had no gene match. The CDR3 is CASSYPGQGNIQYF. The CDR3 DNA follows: TGTGCCAGCAGTTACCCGGGACAGGGGAACATTCAGTACTTC.

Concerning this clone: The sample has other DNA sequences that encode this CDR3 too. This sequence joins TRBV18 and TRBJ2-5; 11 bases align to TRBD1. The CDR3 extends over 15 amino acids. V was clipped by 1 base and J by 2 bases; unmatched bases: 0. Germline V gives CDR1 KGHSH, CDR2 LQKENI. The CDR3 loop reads CASSPRDRGQETQYF. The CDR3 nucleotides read TGTGCCAGCTCACCACGGGACAGGGGGCAAGAGACCCAGTACTTC.

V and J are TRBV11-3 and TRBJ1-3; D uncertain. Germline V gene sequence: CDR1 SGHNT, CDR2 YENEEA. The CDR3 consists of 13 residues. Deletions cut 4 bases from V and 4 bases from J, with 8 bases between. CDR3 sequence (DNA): TGTGCCAGCAGCTCCGAGTCCGGAAACACCATATATTTT. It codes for CASSSESGNTIYF.

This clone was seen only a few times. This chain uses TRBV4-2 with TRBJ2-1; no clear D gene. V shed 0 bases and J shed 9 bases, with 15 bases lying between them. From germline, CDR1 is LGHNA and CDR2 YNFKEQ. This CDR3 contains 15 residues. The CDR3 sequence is CASSQEAHSPREQFF. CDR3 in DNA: TGTGCCAGCAGCCAAGAGGCCCACTCCCCTCGTGAGCAGTTCTTC.

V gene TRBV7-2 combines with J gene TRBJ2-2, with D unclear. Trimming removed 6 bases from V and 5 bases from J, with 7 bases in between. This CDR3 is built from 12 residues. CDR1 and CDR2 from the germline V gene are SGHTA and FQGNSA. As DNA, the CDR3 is TGTGCCAGCAGTTCTGGAACCGGGGAGCTGTTTTTT. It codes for CASSSGTGELFF.

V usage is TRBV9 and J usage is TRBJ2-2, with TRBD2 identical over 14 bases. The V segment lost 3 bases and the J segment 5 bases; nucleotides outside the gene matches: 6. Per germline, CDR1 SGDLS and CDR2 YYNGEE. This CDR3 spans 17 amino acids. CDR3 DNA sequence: TGTGCCAGCAGCGCGACTAGCGGGAGGGTATTGACCGGGGAGCTGTTTTTT. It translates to CASSATSGRVLTGELFF.

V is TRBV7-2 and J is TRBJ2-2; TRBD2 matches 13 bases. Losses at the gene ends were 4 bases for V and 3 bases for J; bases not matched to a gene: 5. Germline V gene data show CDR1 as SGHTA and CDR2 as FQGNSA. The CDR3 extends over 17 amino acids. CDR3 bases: TGTGCCAGCAGCTGGGTGACTAGCGGGAGGTACACCGGGGAGCTGTTTTTT. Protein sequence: CASSWVTSGRYTGELFF.

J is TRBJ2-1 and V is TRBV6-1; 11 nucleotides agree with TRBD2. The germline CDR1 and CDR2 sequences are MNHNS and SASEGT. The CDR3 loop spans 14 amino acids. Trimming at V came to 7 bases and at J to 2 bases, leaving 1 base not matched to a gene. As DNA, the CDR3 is TGTGCCAGCATGACTAGCGGGACCTACAATGAGCAGTTCTTC. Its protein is CASMTSGTYNEQFF.

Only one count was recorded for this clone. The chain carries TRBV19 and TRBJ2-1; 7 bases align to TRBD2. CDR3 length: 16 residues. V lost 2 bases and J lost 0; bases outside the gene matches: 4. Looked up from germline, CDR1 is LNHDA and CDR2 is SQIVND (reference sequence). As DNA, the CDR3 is TGTGCCAGTAGTATACGGGGCGGGGGCTCCTACAATGAGCAGTTCTTC. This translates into CASSIRGGGSYNEQFF.

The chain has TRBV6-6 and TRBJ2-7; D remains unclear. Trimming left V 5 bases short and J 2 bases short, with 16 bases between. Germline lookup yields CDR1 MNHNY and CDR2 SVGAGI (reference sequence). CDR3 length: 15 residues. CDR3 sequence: CASSDPSPYPYEQYF. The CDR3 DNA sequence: TGTGCCAGCAGTGATCCAAGTCCGTACCCCTACGAGCAGTACTTC.

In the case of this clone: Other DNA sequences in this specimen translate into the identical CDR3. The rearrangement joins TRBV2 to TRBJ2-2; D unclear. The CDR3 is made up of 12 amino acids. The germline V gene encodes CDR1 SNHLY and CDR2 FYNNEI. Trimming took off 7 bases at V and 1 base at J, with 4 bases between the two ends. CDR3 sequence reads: CASIRNTGELFF. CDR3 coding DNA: TGTGCCAGCATACGGAACACCGGGGAGCTGTTTTTT.

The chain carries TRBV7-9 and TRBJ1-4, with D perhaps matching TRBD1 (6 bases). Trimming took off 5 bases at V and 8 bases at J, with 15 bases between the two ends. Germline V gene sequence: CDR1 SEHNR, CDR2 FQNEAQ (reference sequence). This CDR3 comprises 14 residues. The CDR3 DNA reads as TGTGCCAGCAGCCCAGCCGGGGGGGGCGAAAAACTGTTTTTT. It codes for CASSPAGGGEKLFF. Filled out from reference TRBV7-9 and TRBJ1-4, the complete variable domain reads DTGVSQNPRHKITKRGQNVTFRCDPISEHNRLYWYRQTLGQGPEFLTYFQNEAQLEKSRLLSDRFSAERPKGSFSTLEIQRTEQGDSAMYLCASSPAGGGEKLFFGSGTQLSVL.

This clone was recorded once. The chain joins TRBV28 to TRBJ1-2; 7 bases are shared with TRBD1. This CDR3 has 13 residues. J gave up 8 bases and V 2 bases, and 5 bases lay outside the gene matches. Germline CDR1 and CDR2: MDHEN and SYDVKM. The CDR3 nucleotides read TGTGCCAGCAGTTTAACGACAGGGTACGGCTACACCTTC. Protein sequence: CASSLTTGYGYTF.

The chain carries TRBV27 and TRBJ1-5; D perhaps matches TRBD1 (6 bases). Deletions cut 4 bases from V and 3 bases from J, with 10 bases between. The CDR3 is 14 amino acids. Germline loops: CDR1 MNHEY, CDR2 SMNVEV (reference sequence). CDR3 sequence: CASSSDSPNQPQHF. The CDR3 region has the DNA TGTGCCAGCAGTTCGGACAGTCCCAATCAGCCCCAGCATTTT.

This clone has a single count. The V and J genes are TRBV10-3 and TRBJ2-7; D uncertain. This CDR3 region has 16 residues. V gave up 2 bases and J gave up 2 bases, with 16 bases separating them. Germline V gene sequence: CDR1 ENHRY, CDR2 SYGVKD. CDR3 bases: TGTGCCATCAGTGAGAATAGCCCCGGATTGGCCTACGAGCAGTACTTC. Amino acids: CAISENSPGLAYEQYF.

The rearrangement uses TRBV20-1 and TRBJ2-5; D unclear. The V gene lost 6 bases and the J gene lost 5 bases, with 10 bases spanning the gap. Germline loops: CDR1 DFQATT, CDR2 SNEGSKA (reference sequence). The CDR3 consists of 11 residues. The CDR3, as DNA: TGCAGTGCGCCCTCCCCTGAGACCCAGTACTTC. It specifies CSAPSPETQYF.